These 19 T cell receptor beta chains came from one sample sequenced in a study of CD8 T cells in ankylosing spondylitis. TCRdb fed the 5' RACE reads into MiXCR, producing one record per CDR3 protein. The sample includes 250,000 to 300,000 distinct CDR3 sequences, around 19% of them seen just once. The sample was blood, either unsorted or a sorted T cell fraction (not recorded which). These receptors came from a male donor with ankylosing spondylitis or in good health (not recorded which).

V is TRBV20-1 and J is TRBJ2-1, with 8 positions matching TRBD1. CDR1 and CDR2 (germline): DFQATT, SNEGSKA (reference sequence). The CDR3 length is 11 residues. Germline trimming cut 6 bases from V and 8 bases from J; bases unmatched to any gene: 3. The CDR3: CSANRGDEQFF. The CDR3 DNA is TGCAGTGCGAACAGGGGGGATGAGCAGTTCTTC.

The rearrangement links TRBV4-1 to TRBJ2-4, with D hard to call. From germline, CDR1 is MGHRA and CDR2 YSYEKL. Trimming stripped 4 bases from V and 5 bases from J, with 12 bases between. The CDR3 extends over 14 amino acids. The CDR3 region is CASSPLGQQNIQYF. The CDR3 coding sequence is TGCGCCAGCAGCCCCCTAGGGCAGCAAAACATTCAGTACTTC.

This chain uses TRBV5-1 with TRBJ2-3, with TRBD2 identical over 13 bases. The CDR3 is made up of 17 amino acids. From germline, CDR1 is SGHRS and CDR2 YFSETQ. V lost 5 bases to trimming and J lost 6 bases; unmatched junction nucleotides: 12. The CDR3 region has the DNA TGCGCCAGCAGTTTTTCCGGGACTAGCGGGGTCGGGGATACGCAGTATTTT. It codes for CASSFSGTSGVGDTQYF.

The chain employs TRBV28 and TRBJ1-6; D ambiguous. Trimming shortened V by 6 bases and J by 7 bases, and 16 bases separated the two germline ends. The germline gives CDR1 MDHEN, CDR2 SYDVKM. CDR3 length equals 15 residues. The CDR3 sequence is CASSYPTGINSPLHF. The CDR3 DNA reads TGTGCCAGCAGCTACCCGACTGGGATAAATTCACCCCTCCACTTT.

This sequence joins TRBV28 and TRBJ2-2, with 8 bases identical to TRBD1. The CDR3 contains 15 residues. Germline V gene lookup returns CDR1 MDHEN and CDR2 SYDVKM. Trimming took 6 bases from V and 5 from J; bases not matched to a gene: 8. The CDR3 bases are TGTGCCAGCAGGACCGGACAGGGTAGGACCGGGGAGCTGTTTTTT. It specifies CASRTGQGRTGELFF.

This clonotype was seen repeatedly, ten times or more. The chain employs TRBV20-1 and TRBJ2-3; 7 nucleotides match TRBD2. Germline CDR1 DFQATT, CDR2 SNEGSKA (reference sequence). This CDR3 region has 15 residues. V lost 2 bases, J lost 0 bases, and 5 bases stayed unmatched. CDR3 amino acids: CSARSPAGSTDTQYF. Written as DNA, the CDR3 is TGCAGTGCTAGATCCCCAGCGGGAAGCACAGATACGCAGTATTTT.

The rearrangement uses TRBV28 and TRBJ2-1, with 11 bases lining up with TRBD2. V lost 5 bases to trimming and J lost 7 bases; unmatched junction nucleotides: 10. CDR1 and CDR2 from the germline V gene are MDHEN and SYDVKM. The CDR3 runs to 16 residues. The CDR3 nucleotides are TGTGCCAGCAGTCCCCTTTTAGCGGGAGGGAGGAATGAGCAGTTCTTC. Protein product: CASSPLLAGGRNEQFF. Looking up the rest from reference TRBV28 and TRBJ2-1 gives the full variable domain: DVKVTQSSRYLVKRTGEKVFLECVQDMDHENMFWYRQDPGLGLRLIYFSYDVKMKEKGDIPEGYSVSREKKERFSLILESASTNQTSMYLCASSPLLAGGRNEQFFGPGTRLTVL.

In its sample, this clonotype was seen a few times. The rearrangement joins TRBV5-1 to TRBJ2-3; TRBD2 agrees at 14 bases. The CDR3 is made up of 17 amino acids. Germline values: CDR1 SGHRS, CDR2 YFSETQ. With 5 bases clipped from V and 4 bases from J, the junction kept 9 bases outside the gene matches. The CDR3 sequence is CASRFGTSGRIADTQYF. CDR3 in DNA: TGCGCCAGCAGGTTCGGGACTAGCGGGAGAATAGCAGATACGCAGTATTTT.

V gene TRBV5-1 combines with J gene TRBJ2-7; D may match TRBD1 or TRBD2 (6 bases each). This CDR3 is 15 amino acids long. From germline, CDR1 is SGHRS and CDR2 YFSETQ. V was clipped by 0 bases and J by 3 bases, with 13 bases between them. CDR3 nucleotides: TGCGCCAGCAGCTTGGAAGGGGGAGGATACTACGAGCAGTACGTC. Translating gives CASSLEGGGYYEQYV.

The V gene is TRBV12-3 or TRBV12-4, the J gene TRBJ2-7, with 8 bases that match TRBD1. This CDR3 is 17 amino acids long. Trimming cost V 6 bases and J 0 bases; bases outside gene matches: 13. The chain's CDR3 is CASSFGQGARSSYEQYV. CDR3 sequence (DNA): TGTGCCAGCAGCTTTGGGCAGGGGGCGCGGAGCTCCTACGAGCAGTACGTC.

The sample holds many counts of this clonotype. This sequence joins TRBV7-3 and TRBJ2-2, with D perhaps being TRBD1 or TRBD2 (5 bases each). The CDR3 spans 18 residues. V was pared by 0 bases and J by 0 bases, with 14 bases between. The germline CDR1 and CDR2 sequences are SGHTA and FQGTGA. The CDR3 DNA sequence: TGTGCCAGCAGCTTAACCCGACCGGGACGGTCGAACACCGGGGAGCTGTTTTTT. It is translated as CASSLTRPGRSNTGELFF.

The gene calls are TRBV3-1 and TRBJ2-2; 7 bases line up with TRBD1. The J segment lost 4 bases and the V segment lost 4 bases, leaving 9 bases of the junction unmatched. The germline V gene has CDR1 LGHDT and CDR2 YNNKEL (reference sequence). CDR3 length equals 16 residues. For the CDR3, the DNA is TGTGCCAGCAGCCTTCGACAGGGATCGGGCACCGGGGAGCTGTTTTTT. Protein sequence: CASSLRQGSGTGELFF.

The chain couples TRBV29-1 to TRBJ2-5; TRBD1 matches 8 bases. Germline V gives CDR1 SQVTM, CDR2 ANQGSEA. CDR3 length: 13 amino acids. V lost 4 bases to trimming and J lost 1 base; unmatched junction nucleotides: 2. This chain's CDR3 is CSVGGQVQETQYF. The CDR3 DNA follows: TGCAGCGTTGGGGGACAGGTCCAAGAGACCCAGTACTTC.

The V gene is TRBV20-1, the J gene TRBJ2-5, with 10 positions matching TRBD2. This CDR3 spans 17 amino acids. The J segment lost 2 bases and the V segment lost 6 bases, leaving 15 bases of the junction unmatched. Germline V lookup: CDR1 DFQATT, CDR2 SNEGSKA (reference sequence). For the CDR3, the DNA is TGCAGTGCCCGCCGCCCTAGCGGGAGTCCCTTACAAGAGACCCAGTACTTC. Translation: CSARRPSGSPLQETQYF.

This clonotype was found a few times. V and J are TRBV4-2 and TRBJ2-1; 10 bases fit TRBD1. The V segment lost 4 bases and the J segment 3 bases; nucleotides outside the gene matches: 6. Germline CDR1 and CDR2: LGHNA and YNFKEQ. CDR3 size: 16 residues. CDR3 amino acids: CASSLAGTGDYNEQFF. CDR3 coding DNA: TGTGCCAGCAGCCTCGCCGGGACAGGGGACTACAATGAGCAGTTCTTC.

This clonotype was detected only a few times. V is TRBV5-1 and J is TRBJ1-4; TRBD1 is a possible D gene (5 bases). CDR3 length: 15 residues. Deletions cut 4 bases from V and 3 bases from J, with 13 bases between. Germline assignment: CDR1 SGHRS and CDR2 YFSETQ. The CDR3 nucleotides are TGCGCCAGCAGCGCGGTCTGGGGGGCTAATGAAAAACTGTTTTTT. It codes for CASSAVWGANEKLFF.

This clonotype was seen a handful of times. This chain connects TRBV20-1 to TRBJ2-2; D is unresolved. Germline V gene sequence: CDR1 DFQATT, CDR2 SNEGSKA (reference sequence). Trimming removed 3 bases from V and 5 bases from J, with 13 bases in between. This CDR3 contains 14 residues. CDR3 coding DNA: TGCAGTGCTAGTGTAGGGCTCGGAACCGGGGAGCTGTTTTTT. The encoded protein is CSASVGLGTGELFF.

The V gene is TRBV27, the J gene TRBJ2-1; 8 bases match TRBD2. Germline V gives CDR1 MNHEY, CDR2 SMNVEV (reference sequence). There are 14 residues in the CDR3. Trimming took 5 bases from V and 9 from J; bases not matched to a gene: 9. CDR3 nucleotides: TGTGCCAGCAGTCACGGGACTAGTTCAGTTGAGCAGTTCTTC. This codes for CASSHGTSSVEQFF.

The table lists this clonotype with a few counts. The chain has TRBV18 and TRBJ2-7; D gene unclear. Germline CDR1 is KGHSH and CDR2 is LQKENI. V lost 1 base, J lost 1 base, and 5 bases lay in between. The length of the CDR3 is 13 residues. For the CDR3, the DNA is TGTGCCAGCTCACCACAGGCTTCCTACGAGCAGTACGTC. This translates into CASSPQASYEQYV.